This T cell receptor beta chain stems from a study of blood T cell repertoires in COVID-19. Study-level information: The United States, Italy and Spain provided the acute and convalescent COVID-19 samples. T cells, B-cell-depleted T cells, or PBMCs supplied cDNA or gDNA.

The CDR3 contains 14 residues. The germline gives CDR1 SGHNT, CDR2 YYREEE (reference sequence). V was cut by 2 bases and J by 2 bases, with 10 bases left in between. Per the authors' pipeline: The authors estimated nucleated cell counts from reference gene primer amplification. Here immunoSEQ multiplex PCR was the method, and the copy in TCRdb shows in-frame clones only, minus some. V, J and clone size are taken as reported in that table, and D and trimming were inferred from the DNA itself. The repertoire holds fewer than 90,000 clones, roughly 78% seen once, with over 13% in the top ten. The sequencing sample was made of peripheral blood. This TCR derives from a woman at least 80 years old with acute or convalescent COVID-19. The chain links TRBV5-4 to TRBJ1-2, with D possibly matching TRBD1 (6 bases). The CDR3 is CASSLDRKNYGYTF. The CDR3 nucleotides are TGTGCCAGCAGCTTAGACAGGAAAAACTATGGCTACACCTTC.